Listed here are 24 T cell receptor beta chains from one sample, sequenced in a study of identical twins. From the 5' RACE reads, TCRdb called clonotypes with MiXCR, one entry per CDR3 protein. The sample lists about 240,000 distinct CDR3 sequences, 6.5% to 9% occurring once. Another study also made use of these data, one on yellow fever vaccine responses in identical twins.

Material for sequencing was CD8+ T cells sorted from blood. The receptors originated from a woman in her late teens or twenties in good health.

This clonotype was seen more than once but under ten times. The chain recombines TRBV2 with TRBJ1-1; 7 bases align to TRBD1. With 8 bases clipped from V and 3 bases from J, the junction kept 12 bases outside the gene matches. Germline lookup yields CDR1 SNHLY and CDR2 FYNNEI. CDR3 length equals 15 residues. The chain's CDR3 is CASPLNRGADTEAFF. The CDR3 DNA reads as TGTGCCAGCCCCCTAAACAGGGGTGCAGACACTGAAGCTTTCTTT.

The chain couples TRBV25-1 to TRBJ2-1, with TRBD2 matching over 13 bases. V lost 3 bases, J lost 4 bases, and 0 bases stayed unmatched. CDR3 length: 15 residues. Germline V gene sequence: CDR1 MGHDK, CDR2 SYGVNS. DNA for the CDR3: TGTGCCAGCAGTGAGGGACTAGCGGGGTACAATGAGCAGTTCTTC. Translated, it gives CASSEGLAGYNEQFF. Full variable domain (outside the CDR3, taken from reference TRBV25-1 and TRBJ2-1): EADIYQTPRYLVIGTGKKITLECSQTMGHDKMYWYQQDPGMELHLIHYSYGVNSTEKGDLSSESTVSRIRTEHFPLTLESARPSHTSQYLCASSEGLAGYNEQFFGPGTRLTVL.

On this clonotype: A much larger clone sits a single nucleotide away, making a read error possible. The CDR3 reads CASSPGLACYEQYF. Written as DNA, the CDR3 is TGTGCCAGCAGCCCGGGACTAGCGTGTTACGAGCAGTACTTC. V and J are TRBV4-2 and TRBJ2-7; 10 bases match TRBD2. The CDR3 sequence is 14 residues long. Germline CDR1 LGHNA, CDR2 YNFKEQ. V dropped 4 bases and J dropped 4; count of bases not matched to a gene: 4.

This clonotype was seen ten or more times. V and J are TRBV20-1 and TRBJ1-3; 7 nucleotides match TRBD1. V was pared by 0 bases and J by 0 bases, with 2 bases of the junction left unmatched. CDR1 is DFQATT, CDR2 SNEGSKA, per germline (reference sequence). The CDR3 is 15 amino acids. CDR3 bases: TGCAGTGCTAGAGAGACAGGGACCTCTGGAAACACCATATATTTT. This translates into CSARETGTSGNTIYF.

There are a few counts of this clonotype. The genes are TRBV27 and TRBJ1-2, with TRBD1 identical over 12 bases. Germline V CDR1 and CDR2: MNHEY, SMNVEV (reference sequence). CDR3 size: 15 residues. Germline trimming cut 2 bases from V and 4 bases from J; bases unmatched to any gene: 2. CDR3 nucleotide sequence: TGTGCCAGCAGTTTAGGGACAGGGGGCTTCTATGGCTACACCTTC. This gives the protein CASSLGTGGFYGYTF.

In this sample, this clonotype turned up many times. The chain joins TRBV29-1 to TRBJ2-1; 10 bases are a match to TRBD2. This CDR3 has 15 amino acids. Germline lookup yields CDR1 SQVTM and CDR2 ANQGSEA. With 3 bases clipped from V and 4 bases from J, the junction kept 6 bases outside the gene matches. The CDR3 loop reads CSVDPGLAAYNEQFF. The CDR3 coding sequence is TGCAGCGTTGACCCCGGACTAGCGGCATACAATGAGCAGTTCTTC.

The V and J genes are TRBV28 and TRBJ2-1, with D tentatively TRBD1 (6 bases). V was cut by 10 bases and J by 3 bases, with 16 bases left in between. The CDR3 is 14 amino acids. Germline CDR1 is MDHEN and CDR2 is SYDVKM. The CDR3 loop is CATSHGGNYNEQFF. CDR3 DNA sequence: TGTGCCACCTCCCATGGGGGCAACTACAATGAGCAGTTCTTC.

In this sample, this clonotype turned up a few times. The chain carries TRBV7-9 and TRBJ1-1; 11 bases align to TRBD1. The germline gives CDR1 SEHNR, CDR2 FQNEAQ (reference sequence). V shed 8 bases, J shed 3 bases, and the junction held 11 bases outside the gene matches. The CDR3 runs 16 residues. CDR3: CASLSIRDRGDTEAFF. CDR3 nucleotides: TGTGCCAGCCTATCAATCCGGGACAGGGGGGACACTGAAGCTTTCTTT. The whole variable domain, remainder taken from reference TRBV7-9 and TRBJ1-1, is DTGVSQNPRHKITKRGQNVTFRCDPISEHNRLYWYRQTLGQGPEFLTYFQNEAQLEKSRLLSDRFSAERPKGSFSTLEIQRTEQGDSAMYLCASLSIRDRGDTEAFFGQGTRLTVV.

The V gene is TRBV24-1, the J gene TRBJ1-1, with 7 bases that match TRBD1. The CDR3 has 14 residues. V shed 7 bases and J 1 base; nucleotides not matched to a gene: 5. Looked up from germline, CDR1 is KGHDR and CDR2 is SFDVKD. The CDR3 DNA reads TGTGCCACCAGGGACAGGTGGGAGAACACTGAAGCTTTCTTT. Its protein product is CATRDRWENTEAFF.

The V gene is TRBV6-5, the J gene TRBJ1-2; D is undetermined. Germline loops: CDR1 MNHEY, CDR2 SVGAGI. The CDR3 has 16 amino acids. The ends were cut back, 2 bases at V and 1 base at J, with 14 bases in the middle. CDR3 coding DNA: TGTGCCAGCAGTTACGGGTTAAGGGTTGATAACTATGGCTACACCTTC. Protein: CASSYGLRVDNYGYTF.

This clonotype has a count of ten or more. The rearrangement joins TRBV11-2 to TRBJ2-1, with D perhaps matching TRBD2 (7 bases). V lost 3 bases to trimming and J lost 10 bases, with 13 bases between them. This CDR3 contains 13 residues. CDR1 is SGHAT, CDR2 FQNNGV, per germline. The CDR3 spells CASSLGGPREQFF. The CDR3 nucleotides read TGTGCCAGCAGCTTGGGGGGGCCAAGGGAGCAGTTCTTC.

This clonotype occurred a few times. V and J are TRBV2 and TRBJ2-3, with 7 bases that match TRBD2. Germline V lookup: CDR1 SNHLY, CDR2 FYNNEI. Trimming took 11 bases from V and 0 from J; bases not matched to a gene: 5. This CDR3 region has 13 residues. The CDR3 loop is CASWGGSTDTQYF. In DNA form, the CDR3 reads TGTGCCTCCTGGGGGGGGAGCACAGATACGCAGTATTTT.

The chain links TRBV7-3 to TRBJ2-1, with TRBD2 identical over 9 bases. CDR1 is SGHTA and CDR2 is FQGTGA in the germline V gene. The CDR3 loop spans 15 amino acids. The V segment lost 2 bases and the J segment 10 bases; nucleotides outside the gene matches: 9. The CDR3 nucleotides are TGTGCCAGCAGCTTAGTTGCGGGAGGGCTACAGGAGCAGTTCTTC. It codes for CASSLVAGGLQEQFF.

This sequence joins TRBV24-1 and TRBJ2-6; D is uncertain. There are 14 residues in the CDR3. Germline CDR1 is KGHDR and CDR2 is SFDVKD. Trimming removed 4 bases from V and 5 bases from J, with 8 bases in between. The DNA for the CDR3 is TGTGCCACCAGTGAGGCATCCAGGGCCAACGTCCTGACTTTC. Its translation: CATSEASRANVLTF.

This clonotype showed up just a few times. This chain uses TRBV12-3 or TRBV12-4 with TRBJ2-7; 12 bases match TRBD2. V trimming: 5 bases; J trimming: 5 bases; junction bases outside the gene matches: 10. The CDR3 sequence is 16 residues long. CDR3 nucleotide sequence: TGTGCCAGCAGTCGAAGACTAGCGGGAGCTAGCCACGAGCAGTACTTC. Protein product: CASSRRLAGASHEQYF.

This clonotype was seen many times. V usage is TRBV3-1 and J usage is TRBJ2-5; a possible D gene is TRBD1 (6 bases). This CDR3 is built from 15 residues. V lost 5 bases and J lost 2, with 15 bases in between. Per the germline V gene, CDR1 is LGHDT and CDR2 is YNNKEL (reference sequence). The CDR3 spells CASSGTGKIQETQYF. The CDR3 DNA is TGTGCCAGCAGCGGAACAGGGAAAATACAAGAGACCCAGTACTTC.

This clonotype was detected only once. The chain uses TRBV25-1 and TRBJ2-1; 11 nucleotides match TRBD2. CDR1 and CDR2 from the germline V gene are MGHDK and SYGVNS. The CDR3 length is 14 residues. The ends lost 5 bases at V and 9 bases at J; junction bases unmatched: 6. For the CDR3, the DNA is TGTGCCAGCAGTTTTACTAGCGGGAGAGCTGAGCAGTTCTTC. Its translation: CASSFTSGRAEQFF.

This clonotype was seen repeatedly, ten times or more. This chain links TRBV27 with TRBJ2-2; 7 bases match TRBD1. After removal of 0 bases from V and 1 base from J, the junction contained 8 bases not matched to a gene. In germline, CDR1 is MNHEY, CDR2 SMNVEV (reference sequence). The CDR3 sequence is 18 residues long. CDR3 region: CASSLSRTTGVNTGELFF. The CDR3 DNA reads TGTGCCAGCAGTTTATCCCGTACTACAGGGGTGAACACCGGGGAGCTGTTTTTT.

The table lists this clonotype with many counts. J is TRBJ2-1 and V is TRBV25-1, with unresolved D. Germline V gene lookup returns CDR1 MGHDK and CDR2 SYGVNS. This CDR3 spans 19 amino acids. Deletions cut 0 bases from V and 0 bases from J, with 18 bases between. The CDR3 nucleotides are TGTGCCAGCAGTGAATACCCAACCAGCGCTGCCAGCTCCTACAATGAGCAGTTCTTC. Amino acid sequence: CASSEYPTSAASSYNEQFF.

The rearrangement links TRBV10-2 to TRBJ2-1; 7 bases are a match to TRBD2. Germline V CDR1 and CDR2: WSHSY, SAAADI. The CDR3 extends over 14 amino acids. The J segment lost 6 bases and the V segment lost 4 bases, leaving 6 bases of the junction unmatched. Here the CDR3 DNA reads TGCGCCAGCAGTGGCACTAGCGAGGTCAATGAGCAGTTCTTC. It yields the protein CASSGTSEVNEQFF.

This CDR3 reads CSARVTGGLGYEQYF. The CDR3 region has the DNA TGCAGTGCTAGAGTAACCGGAGGGTTAGGGTACGAGCAGTACTTC. The V call is TRBV20-1, the J call TRBJ2-7; TRBD2 might be the D (6 bases). The CDR3 extends over 15 amino acids. Germline loops: CDR1 DFQATT, CDR2 SNEGSKA (reference sequence). Trimming removed 1 base at V and 4 bases at J, with 17 bases between.

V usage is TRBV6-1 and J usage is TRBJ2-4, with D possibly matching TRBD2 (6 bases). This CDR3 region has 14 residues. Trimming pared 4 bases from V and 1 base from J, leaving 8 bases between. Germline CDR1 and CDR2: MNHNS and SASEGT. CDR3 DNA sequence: TGTGCCAGCAGTGGGAGGGTGGCCAAAAACATTCAGTACTTC. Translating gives CASSGRVAKNIQYF.

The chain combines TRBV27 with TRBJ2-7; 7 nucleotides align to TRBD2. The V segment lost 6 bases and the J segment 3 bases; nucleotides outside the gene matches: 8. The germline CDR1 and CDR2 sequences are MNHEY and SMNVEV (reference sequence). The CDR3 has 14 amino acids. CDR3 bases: TGTGCCAGCAGCCCGAGCGGGAATCTCTACGAGCAGTACTTC. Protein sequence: CASSPSGNLYEQYF.

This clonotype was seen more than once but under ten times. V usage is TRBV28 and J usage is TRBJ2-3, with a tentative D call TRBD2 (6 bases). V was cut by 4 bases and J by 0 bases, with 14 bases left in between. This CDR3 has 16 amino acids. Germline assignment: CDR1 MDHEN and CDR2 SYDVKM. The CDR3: CASSSLGGLSTDTQYF. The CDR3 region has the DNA TGTGCCAGCAGTTCCCTTGGGGGACTTAGCACAGATACGCAGTATTTT.